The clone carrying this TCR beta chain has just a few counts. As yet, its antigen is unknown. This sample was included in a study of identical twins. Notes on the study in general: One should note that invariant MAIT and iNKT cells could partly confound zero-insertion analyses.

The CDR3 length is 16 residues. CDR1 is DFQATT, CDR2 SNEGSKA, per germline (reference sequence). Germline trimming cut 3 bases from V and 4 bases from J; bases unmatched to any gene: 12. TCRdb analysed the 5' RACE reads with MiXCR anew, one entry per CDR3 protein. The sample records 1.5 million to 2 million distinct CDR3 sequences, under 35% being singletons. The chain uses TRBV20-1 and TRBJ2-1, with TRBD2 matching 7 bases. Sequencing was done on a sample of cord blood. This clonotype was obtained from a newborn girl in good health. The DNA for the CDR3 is TGCAGTGCTAGCGCTGGGGGGAGCGGGGATTACAATGAGCAGTTCTTC. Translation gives CSASAGGSGDYNEQFF.